This T cell receptor beta chain is drawn from a study of identical twins (dated by TCRdb to about 2016). Regarding the research as a whole: TCR alpha and beta repertoires from monozygotic twins, unrelated adults of various ages and cord blood were deep-sequenced to test whether fetal clonotypes persist. To rule out contamination, the twin experiments were replicated at different times with different library preparation protocols. Broader findings and caveats from the paper: A weaker excess of twin sharing was found in beta out-of-frame sequences because the signal-to-noise ratio was lowered by fewer shared sequences. Zero-insertion analyses could be partly confounded by invariant T cells such as MAIT and iNKT, although diverse VJ usage argued against such confounding for most clonotypes. Because the same donors could not be followed over many years, conclusions were based on cross-sectional statistical analysis. Compared with coincidental sharing between unrelated individuals, an excess of low generation-probability sequences was observed among out-of-frame TCR alpha sequences shared between twins. Recombination models systematically underestimated out-of-frame TCR alpha sharing in monozygotic twins but agreed with sharing between unrelated individuals. Fewer insertions were carried by abundant cord blood beta clonotypes, a similar but weaker trend appeared in young adult naive repertoires, and no such trend appeared in memory repertoires.

Only healthy Caucasian donors were included. Three pairs of female monozygotic twins, all aged roughly 18 to 29 years, were included in the twin cohort. The RNA used for TCR libraries was isolated from peripheral blood mononuclear cells. The library was obtained by 5' RACE. Sequenced using an Illumina HiSeq 2000. A universal primer binding site was added through template switching, and the final cDNA carried a unique molecular identifier so that TCR cDNA molecules could be counted accurately. First-strand cDNA for TCR alpha and beta chains was synthesized from specific primers in the conserved constant-segment region. To control for contamination, each cDNA library was double barcoded with a SMART-Mk sample barcode plus Illumina barcodes. Two successive PCR steps introduced TruSeq adapter sequences along with Illumina sample barcodes. The Illumina HiSeq platform was used with custom primers to sequence TCR alpha and beta cDNA libraries. Processing in the source paper ran as follows. Unique molecular identifiers were extracted from raw reads with MiGEC, and CDR3 positions were determined with MiXCR. For each individual, recombination models were inferred using an EM algorithm with the repgenHMM and IGoR tools. Shared clonotype analysis was performed with the tcR package in R, normalizing sharing by the product of cloneset sizes. To study raw recombination free of thymic and clonal selection effects, out-of-frame nonproductive sequences were analyzed. TCRdb reprocessed the public reads (quality trimming at Q25 with fastp, clone calling with MiXCR) and kept in-frame beta chains. Every entry covers one CDR3 protein and lists the most common genes and DNA from its rows. TCRdb assigned the V and J calls; the authors' analysis was not used. Across this sample there are 700,000 to 950,000 distinct CDR3 sequences, with 9% to 15% seen only once. Clones ranked in the top ten supply under 2% of the sample.

The CDR3 goes from the cysteine to the phenylalanine over 16 residues. This entry keeps only the CDR3 DNA: 48 bases, framed from base 1. V and J lose 2 bases and 1 base, and a span of 14 bases separates them. From a lookup of the germline V gene, CDR1 and CDR2 are MNHNS and SASEGT. This clonotype came up a few times. No antigen is known for it. Base qualities were left out, and no much larger clone turns up one base away. These data are also associated with another study on yellow fever vaccine responses in identical twins. Drawing on the second study: According to the authors, in identical twins the way T cells responded to vaccination appeared partly convergent and partly personalized. In identical twins, the study followed T cell clones that responded to the vaccine with precision.

This receptor was obtained from a woman aged 18-29 years in good health. Recombination linked TRBV6-1 to TRBJ1-2; a weak D assignment points to TRBD1 (6 bases agree). Sequenced input: PBMCs. The CDR3 loop reads CASSEMEDRLNYGYTF. At the DNA level, the sequence is TGTGCCAGCAGTGAAATGGAGGACAGACTTAACTATGGCTACACCTTC.